This TCR beta chain was retrieved from a study of blood T cell repertoires in COVID-19. Whole-study context: The origin of the acute and convalescent COVID-19 samples was the United States, Italy and Spain. PBMCs, B-cell-depleted T cells, or T cells were the source of the cDNA or gDNA that made up the material.

V lost 1 base to trimming and J lost 4 bases, with 13 bases between them. In germline, CDR1 is SGHVS, CDR2 FQNEAQ. This CDR3 is 15 amino acids long. Cohort allocation depended upon clinical history that participants reported. Source study methods: Estimation of nucleated cell counts relied on the amplification of reference gene primers. Libraries were prepared by immunoSEQ multiplex PCR; TCRdb keeps only in-frame clonotypes and omits some of them. The V and J calls and the clone size are those of that table, but D and trimming were determined from the DNA. The sample holds hundreds of thousands of clones, around 85% seen once.

What was sequenced was PBMCs or T cells enriched from blood (not recorded which). This rearrangement joins TRBV7-8 to TRBJ2-5; no definite D call. This TCR derives from a woman aged 40 to 50 with acute COVID-19. In DNA form, the CDR3 reads TGTGCCAGCAGCTTAGTTGGTAGCATTACAGAGACCCAGTACTTC. Its protein product is CASSLVGSITETQYF.